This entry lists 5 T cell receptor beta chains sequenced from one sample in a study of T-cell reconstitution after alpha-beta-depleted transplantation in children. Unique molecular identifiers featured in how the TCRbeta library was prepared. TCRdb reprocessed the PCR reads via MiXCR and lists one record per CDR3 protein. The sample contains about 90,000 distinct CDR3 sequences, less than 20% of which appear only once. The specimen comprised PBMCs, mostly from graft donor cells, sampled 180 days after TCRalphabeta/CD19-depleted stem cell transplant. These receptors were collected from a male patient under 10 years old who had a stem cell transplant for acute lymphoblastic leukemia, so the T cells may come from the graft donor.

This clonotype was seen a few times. In DNA form, the CDR3 reads TGTGCCAGCAGTATTCATGGGGGACAGGGGGCAGATACGCAGTATTTT. This translates into CASSIHGGQGADTQYF. V gene TRBV25-1 combines with J gene TRBJ2-3, with 11 bases identical to TRBD1. The CDR3 length is 16 residues. V dropped 5 bases and J dropped 4; count of bases not matched to a gene: 8. CDR1 MGHDK and CDR2 SYGVNS come from the germline V gene.

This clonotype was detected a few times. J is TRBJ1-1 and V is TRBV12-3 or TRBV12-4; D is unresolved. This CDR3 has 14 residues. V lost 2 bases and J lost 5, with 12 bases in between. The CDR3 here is CASSLRRQRTEAFF. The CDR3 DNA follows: TGTGCCAGCAGTTTAAGACGGCAGCGGACTGAAGCTTTCTTT.

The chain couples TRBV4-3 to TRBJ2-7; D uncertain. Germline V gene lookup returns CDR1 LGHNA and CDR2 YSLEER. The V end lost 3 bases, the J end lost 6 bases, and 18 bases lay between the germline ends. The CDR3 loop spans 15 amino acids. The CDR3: CASSHDGSRFSEQYF. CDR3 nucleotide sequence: TGCGCCAGCAGCCACGATGGCTCGCGCTTCTCCGAGCAGTACTTC.

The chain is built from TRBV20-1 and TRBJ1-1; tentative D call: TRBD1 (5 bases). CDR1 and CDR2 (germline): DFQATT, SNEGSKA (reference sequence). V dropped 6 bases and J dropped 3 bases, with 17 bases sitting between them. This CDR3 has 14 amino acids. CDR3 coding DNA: TGCAGTGCGAACCGGGGCCGAGGCGACACTGAAGCTTTCTTT. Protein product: CSANRGRGDTEAFF.

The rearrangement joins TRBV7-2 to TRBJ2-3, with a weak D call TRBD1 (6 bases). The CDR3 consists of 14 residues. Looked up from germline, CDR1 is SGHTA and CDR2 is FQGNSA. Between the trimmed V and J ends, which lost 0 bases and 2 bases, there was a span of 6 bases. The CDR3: CASSLAGATDTQYF. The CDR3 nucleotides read TGTGCCAGCAGCTTAGCGGGGGCCACAGATACGCAGTATTTT.